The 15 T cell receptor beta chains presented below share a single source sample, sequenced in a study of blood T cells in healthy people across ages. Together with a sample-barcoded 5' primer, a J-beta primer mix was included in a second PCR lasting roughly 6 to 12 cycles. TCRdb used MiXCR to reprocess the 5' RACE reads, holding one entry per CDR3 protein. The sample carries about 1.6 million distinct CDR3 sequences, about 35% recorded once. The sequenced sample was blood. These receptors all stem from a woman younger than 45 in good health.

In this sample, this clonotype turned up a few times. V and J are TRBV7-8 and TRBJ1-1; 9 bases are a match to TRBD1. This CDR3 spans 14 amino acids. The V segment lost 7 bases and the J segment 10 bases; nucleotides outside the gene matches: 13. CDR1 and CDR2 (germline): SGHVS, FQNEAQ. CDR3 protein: CASIEPGQGPSAFF. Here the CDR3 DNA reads TGTGCCAGCATCGAACCGGGACAGGGACCTTCAGCTTTCTTT.

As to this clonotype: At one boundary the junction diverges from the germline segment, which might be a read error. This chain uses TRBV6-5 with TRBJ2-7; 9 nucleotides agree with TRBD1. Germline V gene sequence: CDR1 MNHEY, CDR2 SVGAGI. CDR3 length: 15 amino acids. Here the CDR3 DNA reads TGTGCCGGCAGTTACGGGACAGGGAGCTCCTACGAGCAGTACTTC. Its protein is CAGSYGTGSSYEQYF.

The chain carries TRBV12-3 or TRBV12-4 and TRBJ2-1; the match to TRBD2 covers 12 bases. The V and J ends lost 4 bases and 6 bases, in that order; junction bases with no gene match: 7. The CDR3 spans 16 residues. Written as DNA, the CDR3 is TGTGCCAGCAGTTCCCAGACTAGCGGGAGTCCCAATGAGCAGTTCTTC. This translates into CASSSQTSGSPNEQFF.

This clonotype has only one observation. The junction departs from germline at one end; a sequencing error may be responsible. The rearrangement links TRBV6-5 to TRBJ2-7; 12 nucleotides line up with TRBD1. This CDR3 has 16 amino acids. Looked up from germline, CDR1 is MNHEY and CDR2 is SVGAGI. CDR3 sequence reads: CACSYTGTGGTYEQYF. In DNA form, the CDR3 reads TGTGCCTGCAGTTATACCGGGACAGGGGGCACCTACGAGCAGTACTTC.

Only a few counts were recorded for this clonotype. The CDR3 bases are TGTGCCAGCAGCCGGGGTGTACTTCCAAACACGAACACCGGGGAGCTGTTTTTT. Translating gives CASSRGVLPNTNTGELFF. This sequence joins TRBV7-9 and TRBJ2-2; the D gene is possibly TRBD2 (5 bases). The germline CDR1 and CDR2 sequences are SEHNR and FQNEAQ (reference sequence). V was clipped by 5 bases and J by 0 bases, with 19 bases between them. The CDR3 contains 18 residues.

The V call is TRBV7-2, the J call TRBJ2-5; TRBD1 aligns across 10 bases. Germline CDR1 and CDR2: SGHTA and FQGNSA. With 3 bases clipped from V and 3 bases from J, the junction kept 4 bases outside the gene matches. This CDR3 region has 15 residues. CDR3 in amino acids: CASSLGQGSKETQYF. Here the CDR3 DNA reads TGTGCCAGCAGCTTGGGACAGGGGTCTAAAGAGACCCAGTACTTC.

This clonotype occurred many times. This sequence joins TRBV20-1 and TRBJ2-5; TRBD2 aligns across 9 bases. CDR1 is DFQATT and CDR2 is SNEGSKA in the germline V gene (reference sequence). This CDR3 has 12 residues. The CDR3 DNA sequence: TGCGGGGGGGGACTAGCACAGGAGACCCAGTACTTC. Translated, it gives CGGGLAQETQYF.

CDR3 in DNA: TGCGCCAGCAGTGGATCCTTAGCGGGAGGCAACAATGAGCAGTTCTTC. It codes for CASSGSLAGGNNEQFF. The genes are TRBV10-2 and TRBJ2-1; TRBD2 matches 10 bases. The CDR3 is 16 residues long. The germline V gene has CDR1 WSHSY and CDR2 SAAADI. J lost 5 bases, V lost 4 bases, and 8 bases had no gene match.

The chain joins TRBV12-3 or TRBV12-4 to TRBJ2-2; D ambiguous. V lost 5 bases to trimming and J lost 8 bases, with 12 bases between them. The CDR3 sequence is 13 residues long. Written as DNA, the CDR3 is TGTGCCAGCAGTCTATGGTCGGAGGGGGAGCTGTTTTTT. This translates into CASSLWSEGELFF.

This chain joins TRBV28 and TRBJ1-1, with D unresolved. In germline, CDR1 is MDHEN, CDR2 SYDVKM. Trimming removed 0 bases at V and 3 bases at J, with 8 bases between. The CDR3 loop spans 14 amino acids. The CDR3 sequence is CASSLWDPYTEAFF. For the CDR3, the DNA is TGTGCCAGCAGTTTATGGGACCCCTACACTGAAGCTTTCTTT.

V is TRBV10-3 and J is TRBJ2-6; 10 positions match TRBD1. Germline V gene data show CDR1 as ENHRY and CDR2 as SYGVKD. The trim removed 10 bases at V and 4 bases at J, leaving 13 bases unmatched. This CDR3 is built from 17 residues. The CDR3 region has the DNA TGTGCCACTAACGGTGGACAGGGGGTAACCGGGGCCAACGTCCTGACTTTC. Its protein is CATNGGQGVTGANVLTF.

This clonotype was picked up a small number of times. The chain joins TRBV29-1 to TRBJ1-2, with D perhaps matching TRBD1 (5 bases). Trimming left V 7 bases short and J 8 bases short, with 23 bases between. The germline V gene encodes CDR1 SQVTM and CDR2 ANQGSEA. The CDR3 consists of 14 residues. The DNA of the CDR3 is TGCAGCGCATGGGGGGATGGGGGAGTGGCCGGCTACACCTTC. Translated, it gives CSAWGDGGVAGYTF.

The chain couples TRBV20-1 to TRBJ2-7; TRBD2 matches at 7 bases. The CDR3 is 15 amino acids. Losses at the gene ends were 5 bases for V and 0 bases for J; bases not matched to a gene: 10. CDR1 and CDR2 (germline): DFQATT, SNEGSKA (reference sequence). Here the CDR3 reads CSAERASGSSYEQYF. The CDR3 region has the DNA TGCAGTGCTGAGAGGGCTAGCGGTAGCTCCTACGAGCAGTACTTC.

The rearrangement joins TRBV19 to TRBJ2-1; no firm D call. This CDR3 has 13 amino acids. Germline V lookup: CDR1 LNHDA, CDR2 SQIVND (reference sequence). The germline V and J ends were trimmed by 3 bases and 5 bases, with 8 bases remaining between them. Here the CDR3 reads CASSIRKNNEQFF. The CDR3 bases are TGTGCCAGTAGTATCAGGAAGAACAATGAGCAGTTCTTC.

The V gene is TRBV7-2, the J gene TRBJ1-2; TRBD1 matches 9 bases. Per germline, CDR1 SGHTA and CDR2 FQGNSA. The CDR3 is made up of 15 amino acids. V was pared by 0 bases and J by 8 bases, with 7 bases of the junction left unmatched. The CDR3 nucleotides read TGTGCCAGCAGCTTAGCCCAGGGACAGGGACGAGGCTACACCTTC. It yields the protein CASSLAQGQGRGYTF.